The present TCR beta chain was sequenced within a study of cytomegalovirus exposure and HLA in healthy donors. General study findings and limits: In a later analysis, across HLA loci, associated TCR counts were highest for DRB1, lowest for HLA-C.

As regards this clone: What it recognizes is unknown.

This PCR relied on a set of 60 Vbeta primers and 13 Jbeta primers. Using immunoSEQ multiplex PCR, the repertoire was profiled, and TCRdb retains in-frame clones only, with some absent. The repertoire has approximately 150,000 clones, 80% of them found once; the top ten carry less than 3.5%. CDR3 length: 16 amino acids. Germline V gene lookup returns CDR1 KGHSH and CDR2 LQKENI. V lost 4 bases, J lost 3 bases, and 16 bases lay in between. Sequenced input: PBMCs. This TCR came from a woman aged 25-40 years in good health and CMV-seronegative. The chain recombines TRBV18 with TRBJ2-4; D possibly corresponds to TRBD1 (5 bases). The CDR3 region is CASSLLRQGIKNIQYF. The DNA for the CDR3 is TGTGCCAGCTCACTACTCCGCCAGGGCATCAAAAACATTCAGTACTTC. Variable domain in full (rest from reference TRBV18 and TRBJ2-4): NAGVMQNPRHLVRRRGQEARLRCSPMKGHSHVYWYRQLPEEGLKFMVYLQKENIIDESGMPKERFSAEFPKEGPSILRIQQVVRGDSAAYFCASSLLRQGIKNIQYFGAGTRLSVL.